The source of this T cell receptor (beta chain) is a study of T cell responses to AZD1222 COVID-19 vaccine. This CDR3 comprises 16 residues. V was pared by 1 base and J by 2 bases, with 14 bases between. Germline CDR1 reads SGHVS; CDR2 reads FQNEAQ. A remark on this clone: Its antigen is unknown.

Sequenced by immunoSEQ multiplex PCR; TCRdb stores in-frame clones only, minus some. The repertoire has some 100,000 clones, around 87% of them found once; the top ten carry about 3.5%. The study, taken as a whole, reports: At baseline, seropositivity was found in only six or seven AZD1222 recipients.

The genes are TRBV7-8 and TRBJ1-1; D is ambiguous. This TCR was recovered from an adult in good health. Sequencing used peripheral blood, obtained on day 0 of AZD1222 vaccination. The CDR3 sequence is CASSLELVGVNTEAFF. The CDR3 DNA reads as TGTGCCAGCAGCTTAGAGTTGGTCGGGGTTAACACTGAAGCTTTCTTT.